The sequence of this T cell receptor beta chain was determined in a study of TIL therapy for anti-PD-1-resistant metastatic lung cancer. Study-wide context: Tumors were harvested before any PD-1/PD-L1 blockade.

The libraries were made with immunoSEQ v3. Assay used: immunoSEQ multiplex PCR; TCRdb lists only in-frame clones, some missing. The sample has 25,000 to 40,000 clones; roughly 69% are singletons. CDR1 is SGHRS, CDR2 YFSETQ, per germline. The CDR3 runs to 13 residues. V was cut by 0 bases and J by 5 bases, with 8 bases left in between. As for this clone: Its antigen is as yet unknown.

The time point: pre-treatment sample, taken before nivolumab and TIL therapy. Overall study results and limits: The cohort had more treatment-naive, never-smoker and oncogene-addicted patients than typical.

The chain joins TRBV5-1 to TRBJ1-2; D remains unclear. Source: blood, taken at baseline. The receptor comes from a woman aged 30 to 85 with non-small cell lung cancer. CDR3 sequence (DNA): TGCGCCAGCAGCTTGGCCCCAGATTATGGCTACACCTTC. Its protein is CASSLAPDYGYTF.